This T cell receptor (beta chain) was sequenced during a study of blood T cell repertoires in COVID-19. Study details: Recovered status applied to Cohort 3 donors who had two consecutive negative PCRs. It also applied to those with clearance or with symptom resolution. The origin of the acute and convalescent COVID-19 samples was the United States, Italy and Spain.

The germline V gene encodes CDR1 MNHEY and CDR2 SMNVEV (reference sequence). This CDR3 region has 17 residues. Trimming at V came to 3 bases and at J to 7 bases, leaving 13 bases not matched to a gene. Assay used: immunoSEQ multiplex PCR; TCRdb lists only in-frame clones, some missing. The table has hundreds of thousands of clones, around 87% seen once; the top ten hold approximately 1.9%. Participants, 18 to 89 years old, spanned approximately 26 US areas. The clonotype originates from a man aged 35 to 55 in a cohort exposed to, infected with or recovered from COVID-19 (not recorded which). The chain couples TRBV27 to TRBJ2-1; 9 nucleotides align to TRBD2. Sequenced sample: PBMCs or T cells enriched from blood (not recorded which). The CDR3 region is CASSFPPWREGKNEQFF. The CDR3 nucleotides are TGTGCCAGCAGTTTCCCCCCATGGCGGGAGGGGAAGAATGAGCAGTTCTTC.